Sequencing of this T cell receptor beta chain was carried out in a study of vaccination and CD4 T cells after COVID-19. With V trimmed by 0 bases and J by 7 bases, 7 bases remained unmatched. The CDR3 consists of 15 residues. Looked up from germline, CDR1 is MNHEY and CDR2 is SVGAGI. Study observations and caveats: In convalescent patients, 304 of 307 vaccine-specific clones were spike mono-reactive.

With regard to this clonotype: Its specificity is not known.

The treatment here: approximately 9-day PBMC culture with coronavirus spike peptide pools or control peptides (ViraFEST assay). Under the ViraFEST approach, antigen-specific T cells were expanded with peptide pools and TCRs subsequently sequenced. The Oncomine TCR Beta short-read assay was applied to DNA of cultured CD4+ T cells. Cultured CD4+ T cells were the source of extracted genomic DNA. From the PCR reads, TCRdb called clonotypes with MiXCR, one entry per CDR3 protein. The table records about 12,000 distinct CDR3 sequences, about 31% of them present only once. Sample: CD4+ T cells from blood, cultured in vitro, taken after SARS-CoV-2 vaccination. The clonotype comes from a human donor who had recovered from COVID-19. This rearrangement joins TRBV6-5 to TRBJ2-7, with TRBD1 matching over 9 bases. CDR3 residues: CASSYSVQGAWEQYF. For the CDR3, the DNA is TGTGCCAGCAGTTACTCGGTACAGGGGGCTTGGGAGCAGTACTTC.